This paragraph reports one T cell receptor beta chain. Seattle participants joined during active infection and were tracked over time. Repertoires were generated with immunoSEQ multiplex PCR, while TCRdb's copy carries only in-frame clones and drops some. The table shows 180,000 or so clones, with over 75% occurring only once. This sample is drawn from a study of blood T cell repertoires in COVID-19. About the research overall: The United States, Italy and Spain supplied acute and convalescent COVID-19 samples. PBMCs, B-cell-depleted T cells, or T cells were the source of the cDNA or gDNA that made up the material.

Trimming removed 5 bases from V and 6 bases from J; junction bases left unmatched: 9. CDR1 is MNHEY, CDR2 SMNVEV, per germline (reference sequence). This CDR3 spans 15 amino acids. The source is a person aged 65-85 years with COVID-19, enrolled during active disease. The genes are TRBV27 and TRBJ1-4; 7 nucleotides agree with TRBD1. Sequencing was performed on peripheral blood. CDR3 bases: TGTGCCAGCAGTACTGGGGGCAGGGGGTATGAAAAACTGTTTTTT. Translating it yields CASSTGGRGYEKLFF.